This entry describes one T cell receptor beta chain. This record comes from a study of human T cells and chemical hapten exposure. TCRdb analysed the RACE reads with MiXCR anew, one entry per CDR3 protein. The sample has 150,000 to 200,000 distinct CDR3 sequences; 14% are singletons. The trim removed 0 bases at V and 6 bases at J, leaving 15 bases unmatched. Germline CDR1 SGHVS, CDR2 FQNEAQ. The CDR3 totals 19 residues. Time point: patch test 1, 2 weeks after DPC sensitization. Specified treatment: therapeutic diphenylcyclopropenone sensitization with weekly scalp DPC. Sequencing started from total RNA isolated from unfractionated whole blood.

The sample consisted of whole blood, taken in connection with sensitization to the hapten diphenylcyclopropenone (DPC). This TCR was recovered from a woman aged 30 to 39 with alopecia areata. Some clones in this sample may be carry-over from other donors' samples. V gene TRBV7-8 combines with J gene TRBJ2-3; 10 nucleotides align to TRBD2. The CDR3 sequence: CASSLAESSGSGVQDTQYF. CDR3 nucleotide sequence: TGTGCCAGCAGCTTAGCGGAGTCTAGCGGGAGTGGCGTTCAGGATACGCAGTATTTT.